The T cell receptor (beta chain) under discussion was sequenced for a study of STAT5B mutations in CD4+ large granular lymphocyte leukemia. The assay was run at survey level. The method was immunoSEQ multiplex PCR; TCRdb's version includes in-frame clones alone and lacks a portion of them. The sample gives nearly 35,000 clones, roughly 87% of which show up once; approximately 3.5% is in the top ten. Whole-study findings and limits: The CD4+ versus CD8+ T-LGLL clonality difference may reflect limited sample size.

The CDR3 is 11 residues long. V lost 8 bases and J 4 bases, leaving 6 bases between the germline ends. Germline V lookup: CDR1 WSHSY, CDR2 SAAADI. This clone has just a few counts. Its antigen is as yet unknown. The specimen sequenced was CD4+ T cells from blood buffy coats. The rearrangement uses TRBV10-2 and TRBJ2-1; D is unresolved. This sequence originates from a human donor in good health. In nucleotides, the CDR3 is TGCGCCAGCTTTCATTACAATGAGCAGTTCTTC. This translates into CASFHYNEQFF.